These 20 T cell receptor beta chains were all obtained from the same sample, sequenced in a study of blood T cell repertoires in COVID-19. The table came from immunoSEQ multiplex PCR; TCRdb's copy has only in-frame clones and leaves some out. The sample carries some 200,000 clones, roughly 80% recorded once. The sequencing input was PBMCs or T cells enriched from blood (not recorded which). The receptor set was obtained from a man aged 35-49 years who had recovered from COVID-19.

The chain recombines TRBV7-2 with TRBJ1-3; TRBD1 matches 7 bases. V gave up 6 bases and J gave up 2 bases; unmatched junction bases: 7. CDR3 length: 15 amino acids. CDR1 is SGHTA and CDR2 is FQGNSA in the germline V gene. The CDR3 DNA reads TGTGCCAGCAGACTGGCAGGGGGAGCTGGAAACACCATATATTTT. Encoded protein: CASRLAGGAGNTIYF.

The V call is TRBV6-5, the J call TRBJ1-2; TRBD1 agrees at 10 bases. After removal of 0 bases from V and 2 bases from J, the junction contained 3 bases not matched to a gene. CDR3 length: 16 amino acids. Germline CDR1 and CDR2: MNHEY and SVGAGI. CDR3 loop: CASSYSRGQGNYGYTF. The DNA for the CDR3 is TGTGCCAGCAGTTACTCGAGGGGACAGGGGAACTATGGCTACACCTTC.

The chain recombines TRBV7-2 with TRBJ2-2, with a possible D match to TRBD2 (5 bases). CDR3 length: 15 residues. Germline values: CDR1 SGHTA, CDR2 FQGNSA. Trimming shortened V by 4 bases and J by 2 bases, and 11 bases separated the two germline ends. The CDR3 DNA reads TGTGCCAGCAGCTCCACTAGTCGTAACACCGGGGAGCTGTTTTTT. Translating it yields CASSSTSRNTGELFF. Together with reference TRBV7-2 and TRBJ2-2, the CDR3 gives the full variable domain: GAGVSQSPSNKVTEKGKDVELRCDPISGHTALYWYRQSLGQGLEFLIYFQGNSAPDKSGLPSDRFSAERTGGSVSTLTIQRTQQEDSAVYLCASSSTSRNTGELFFGEGSRLTVL.

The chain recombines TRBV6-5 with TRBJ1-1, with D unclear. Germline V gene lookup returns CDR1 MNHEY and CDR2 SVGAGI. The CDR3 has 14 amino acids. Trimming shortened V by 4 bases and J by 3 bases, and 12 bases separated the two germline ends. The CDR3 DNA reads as TGTGCCAGCAGTTTCCACAGTCCGGACACTGAAGCTTTCTTT. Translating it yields CASSFHSPDTEAFF.

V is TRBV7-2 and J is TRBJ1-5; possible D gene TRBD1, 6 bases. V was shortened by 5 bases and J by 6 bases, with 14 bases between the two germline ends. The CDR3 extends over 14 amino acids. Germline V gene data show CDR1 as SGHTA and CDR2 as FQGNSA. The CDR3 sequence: CASSLQGGGQPQHF. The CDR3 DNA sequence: TGTGCCAGCAGCCTTCAGGGAGGGGGTCAGCCCCAGCATTTT.

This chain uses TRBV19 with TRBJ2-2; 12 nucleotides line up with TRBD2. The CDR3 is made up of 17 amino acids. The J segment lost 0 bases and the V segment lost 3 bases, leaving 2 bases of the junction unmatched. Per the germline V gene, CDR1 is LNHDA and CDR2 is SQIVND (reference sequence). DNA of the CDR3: TGTGCCAGTAGTATGGCTAGCGGGAGGGCGAACACCGGGGAGCTGTTTTTT. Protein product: CASSMASGRANTGELFF.

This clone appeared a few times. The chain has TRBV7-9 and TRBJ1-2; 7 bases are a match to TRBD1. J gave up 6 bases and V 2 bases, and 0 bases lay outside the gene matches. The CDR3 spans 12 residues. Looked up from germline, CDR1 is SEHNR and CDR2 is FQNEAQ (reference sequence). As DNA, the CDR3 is TGTGCCAGCAGCTTACAGGGGGATGGCTACACCTTC. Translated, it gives CASSLQGDGYTF.

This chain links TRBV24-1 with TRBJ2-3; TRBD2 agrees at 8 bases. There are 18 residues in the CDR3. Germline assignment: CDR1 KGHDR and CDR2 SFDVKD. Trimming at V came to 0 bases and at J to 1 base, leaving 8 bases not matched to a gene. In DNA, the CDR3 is TGTGCCACCAGTGATTTGAGAGCGGGGGCGTATCGCACAGATACGCAGTATTTT. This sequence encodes CATSDLRAGAYRTDTQYF.

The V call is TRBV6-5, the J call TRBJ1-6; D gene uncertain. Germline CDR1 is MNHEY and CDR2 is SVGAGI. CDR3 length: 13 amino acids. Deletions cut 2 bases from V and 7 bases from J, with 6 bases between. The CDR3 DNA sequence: TGTGCCAGCAGTTACGACGGGAATTCACCCCTCCACTTT. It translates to CASSYDGNSPLHF.

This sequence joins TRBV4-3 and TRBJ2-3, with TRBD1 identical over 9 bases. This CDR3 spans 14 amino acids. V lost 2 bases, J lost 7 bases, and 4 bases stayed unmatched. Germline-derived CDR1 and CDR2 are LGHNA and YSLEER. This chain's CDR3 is CASSQLGQGNTQYF. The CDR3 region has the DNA TGCGCCAGCAGCCAACTGGGACAGGGCAATACGCAGTATTTT.

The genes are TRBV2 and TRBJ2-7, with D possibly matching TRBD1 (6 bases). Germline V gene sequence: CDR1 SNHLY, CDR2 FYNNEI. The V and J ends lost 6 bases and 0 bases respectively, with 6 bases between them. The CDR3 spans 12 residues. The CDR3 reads CASRGASYEQYV. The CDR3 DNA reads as TGTGCCAGCAGGGGGGCCTCCTACGAGCAGTACGTC.

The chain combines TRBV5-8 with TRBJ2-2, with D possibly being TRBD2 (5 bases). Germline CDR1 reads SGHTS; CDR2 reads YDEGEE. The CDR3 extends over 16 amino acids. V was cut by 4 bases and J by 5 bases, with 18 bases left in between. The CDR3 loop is CASSPGWERRTGELFF. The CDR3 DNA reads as TGTGCCAGCAGCCCGGGCTGGGAGAGGAGGACCGGGGAGCTGTTTTTT.

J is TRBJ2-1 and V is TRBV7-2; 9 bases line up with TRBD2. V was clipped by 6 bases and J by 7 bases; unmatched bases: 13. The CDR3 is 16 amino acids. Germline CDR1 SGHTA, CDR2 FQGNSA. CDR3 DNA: TGTGCCAGCAGTAGGTCTAGCGGGATGGGGTTAAATGAGCAGTTCTTC. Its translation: CASSRSSGMGLNEQFF.

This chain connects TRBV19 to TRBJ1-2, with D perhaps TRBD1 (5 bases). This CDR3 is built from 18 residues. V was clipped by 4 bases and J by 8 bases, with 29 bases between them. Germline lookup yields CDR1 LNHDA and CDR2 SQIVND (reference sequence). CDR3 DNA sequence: TGTGCCAGTAGTACTAACAGCGTCGGGAGAAGGGGTCGAAACGGCTACACCTTC. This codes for CASSTNSVGRRGRNGYTF.

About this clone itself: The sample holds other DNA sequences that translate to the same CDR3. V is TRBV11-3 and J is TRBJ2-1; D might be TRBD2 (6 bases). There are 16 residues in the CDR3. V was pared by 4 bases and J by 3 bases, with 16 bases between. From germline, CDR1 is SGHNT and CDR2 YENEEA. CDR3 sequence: CASSSRSGGNYNEQFF. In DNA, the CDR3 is TGTGCCAGCAGCTCCCGAAGCGGAGGGAACTACAATGAGCAGTTCTTC.

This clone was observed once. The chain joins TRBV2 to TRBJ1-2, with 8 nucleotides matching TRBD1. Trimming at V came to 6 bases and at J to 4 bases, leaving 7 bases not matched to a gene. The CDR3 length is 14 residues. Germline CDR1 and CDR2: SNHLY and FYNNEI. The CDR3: CASSLLGQVYGYTF. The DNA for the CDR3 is TGTGCCAGCAGCCTTTTGGGACAGGTCTATGGCTACACCTTC.

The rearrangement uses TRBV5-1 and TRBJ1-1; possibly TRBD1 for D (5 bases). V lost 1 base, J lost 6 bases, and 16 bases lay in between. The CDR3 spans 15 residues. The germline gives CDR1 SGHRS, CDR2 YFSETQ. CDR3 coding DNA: TGCGCCAGCAGCTTGAGCGGGCAATGGGGGGCTGAAGCTTTCTTT. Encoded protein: CASSLSGQWGAEAFF.

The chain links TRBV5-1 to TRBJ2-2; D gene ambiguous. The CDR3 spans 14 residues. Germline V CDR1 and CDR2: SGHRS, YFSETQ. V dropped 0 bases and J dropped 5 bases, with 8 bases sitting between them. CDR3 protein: CASSLASRTGELFF. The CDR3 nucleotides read TGCGCCAGCAGCTTGGCAAGTAGAACCGGGGAGCTGTTTTTT.

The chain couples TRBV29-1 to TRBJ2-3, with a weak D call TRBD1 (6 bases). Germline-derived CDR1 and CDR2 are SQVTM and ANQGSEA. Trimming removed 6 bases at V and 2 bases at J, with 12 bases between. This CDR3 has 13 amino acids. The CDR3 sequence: CSVPGHTTDTQYF. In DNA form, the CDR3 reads TGCAGCGTGCCGGGACACACCACAGATACGCAGTATTTT.

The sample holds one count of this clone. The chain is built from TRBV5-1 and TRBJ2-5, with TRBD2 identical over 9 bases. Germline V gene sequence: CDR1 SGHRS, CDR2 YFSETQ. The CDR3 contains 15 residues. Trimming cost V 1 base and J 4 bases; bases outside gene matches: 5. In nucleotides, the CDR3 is TGCGCCAGCAGCTTGAGGCTAGCGGGGCGAGAGACCCAGTACTTC. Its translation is CASSLRLAGRETQYF.